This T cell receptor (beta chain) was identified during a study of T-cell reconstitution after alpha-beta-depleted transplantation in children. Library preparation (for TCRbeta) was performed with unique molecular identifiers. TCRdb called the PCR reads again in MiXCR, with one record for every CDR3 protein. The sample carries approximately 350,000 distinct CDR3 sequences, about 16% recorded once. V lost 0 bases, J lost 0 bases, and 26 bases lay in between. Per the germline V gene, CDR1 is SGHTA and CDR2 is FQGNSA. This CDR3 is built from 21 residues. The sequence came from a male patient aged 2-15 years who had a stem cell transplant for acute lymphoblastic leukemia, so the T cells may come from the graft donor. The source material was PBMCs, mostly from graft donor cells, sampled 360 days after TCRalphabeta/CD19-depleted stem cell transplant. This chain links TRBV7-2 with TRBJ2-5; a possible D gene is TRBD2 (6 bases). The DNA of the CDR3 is TGTGCCAGCAGCTTAGCCGAGGGACTTGGGACTCGAATGACAGACCAAGAGACCCAGTACTTC. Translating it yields CASSLAEGLGTRMTDQETQYF. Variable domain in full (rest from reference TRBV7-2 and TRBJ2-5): GAGVSQSPSNKVTEKGKDVELRCDPISGHTALYWYRQSLGQGLEFLIYFQGNSAPDKSGLPSDRFSAERTGGSVSTLTIQRTQQEDSAVYLCASSLAEGLGTRMTDQETQYFGPGTRLLVL.